These 3 T cell receptor beta chains were all obtained from the same sample, sequenced in a study of T cells in localized non-small cell lung cancer. Libraries were prepared by immunoSEQ multiplex PCR; TCRdb keeps only in-frame clonotypes and omits some of them. The sample yields over 70,000 clones, approximately 87% seen once. Sequenced here: peripheral blood, sampled before any cancer treatment. Receptors were obtained from a male donor older than 55 with stage III squamous cell lung carcinoma.

This chain's CDR3 is CASSSKQGAEAFF. CDR3 in DNA: TGTGCCAGCTCATCTAAACAGGGGGCTGAAGCTTTCTTT. This chain connects TRBV18 to TRBJ1-1, with TRBD1 matching 8 bases. V trimming: 5 bases; J trimming: 6 bases; junction bases outside the gene matches: 5. This CDR3 has 13 residues. Per germline, CDR1 KGHSH and CDR2 LQKENI.

V is TRBV5-4 and J is TRBJ1-2; no definite D call. The V end lost 1 base, the J end lost 5 bases, and 12 bases lay between the germline ends. Germline CDR1 and CDR2: SGHNT and YYREEE (reference sequence). The CDR3 is 14 residues long. CDR3 sequence: CASSLRAGPYGYTF. The CDR3 nucleotides read TGTGCCAGCAGCTTGAGGGCAGGTCCATATGGCTACACCTTC.

This chain links TRBV4-2 with TRBJ2-4; the D is unclear. Trimming cost V 0 bases and J 9 bases, with 9 bases left between them. The CDR3 is 13 amino acids. CDR1 and CDR2 (germline): LGHNA, YNFKEQ. CDR3 sequence (DNA): TGTGCCAGCAGCCAAGATTCCTTCGGCATTCAGTACTTC. It encodes CASSQDSFGIQYF.